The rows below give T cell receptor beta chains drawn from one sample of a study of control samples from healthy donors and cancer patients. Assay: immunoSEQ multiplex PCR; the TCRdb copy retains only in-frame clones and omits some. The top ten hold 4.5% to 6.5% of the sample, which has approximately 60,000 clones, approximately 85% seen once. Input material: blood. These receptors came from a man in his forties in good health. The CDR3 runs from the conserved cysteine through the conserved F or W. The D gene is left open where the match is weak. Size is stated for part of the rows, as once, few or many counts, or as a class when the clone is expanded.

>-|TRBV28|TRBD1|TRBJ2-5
TGTGCCAGCAGTTTATCAGGGACAGTGCTGTTTCAAGAGACCCAGTACTTC
CASSLSGTVLFQETQYF
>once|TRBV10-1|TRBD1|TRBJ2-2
TGCGCCAGCAGTGATAAGACAGGGGGACTTATAGCCAACACCGGGGAGCTGTTTTTT
CASSDKTGGLIANTGELFF
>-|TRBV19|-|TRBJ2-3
TGTGCCAGTAGTATACCACTATCATCTAGCACAGATACGCAGTATTTT
CASSIPLSSSTDTQYF
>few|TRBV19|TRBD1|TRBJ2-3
TGTGCCAGTAGTATAGGACAGGGGGCAGATACGCAGTATTTT
CASSIGQGADTQYF
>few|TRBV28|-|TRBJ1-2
TGTGCCAGCAGAGGGGCGTCCCTCTATGGCTACACCTTC
CASRGASLYGYTF
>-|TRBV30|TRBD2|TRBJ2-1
TGTGCCTGGAGTGAGGGACTAGGGGTTAATGAGCAATTCTTC
CAWSEGLGVNEQFF
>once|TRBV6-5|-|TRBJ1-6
TGTGCCAGCAGTTACGAGGGCAGGGCCTATAATTCACCCCTCCACTTT
CASSYEGRAYNSPLHF
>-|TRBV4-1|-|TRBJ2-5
TGCGCCAGCAGCGCGGAGACACTGTACCAAGAGACCCAGTACTTC
CASSAETLYQETQYF
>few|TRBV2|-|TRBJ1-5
TGTGCCAGCAGCCCGGACAGTAGCAATCAGCCCCAGCATTTT
CASSPDSSNQPQHF
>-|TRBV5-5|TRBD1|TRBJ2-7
TGTGCCAGCAGCCGAGGCCCGGGACAGGGGGCCCACGAGCAGTACTTC
CASSRGPGQGAHEQYF
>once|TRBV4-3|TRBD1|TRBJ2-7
TGCGCCAGCAGCCAAAGGACAGGGAAGTACGAGCAGTACTTC
CASSQRTGKYEQYF
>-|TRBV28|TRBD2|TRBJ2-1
TGTGCCAGCAGTCCTACCTTGGCTAGCGGGAGTTCAGTGTTGAATGAGCAGTTCTTC
CASSPTLASGSSVLNEQFF
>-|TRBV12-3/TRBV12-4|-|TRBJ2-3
TGTGCCAGCAGCCAGGCGGCAGATACGCAGTATTTT
CASSQAADTQYF
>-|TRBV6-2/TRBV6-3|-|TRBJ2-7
TGTGCCAGCAGTATCGGGTTGGGATACGAGCAGTACTTC
CASSIGLGYEQYF
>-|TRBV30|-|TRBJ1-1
TGTGCCCGGGGGGAGGACACTGAAGCTTTCTTT
CARGEDTEAFF
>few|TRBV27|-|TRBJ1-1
TGTGCCAGCAAGAGGATCCCAGACACTGAAGCTTTCTTT
CASKRIPDTEAFF
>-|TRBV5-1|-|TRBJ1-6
TGCGCCAGCAGCTTGGCTTCAGGGAACAATTCACCCCTCCACTTT
CASSLASGNNSPLHF
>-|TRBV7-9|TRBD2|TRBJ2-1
TGTGCCAGCAGCTTGACTAGCGTAAATGAGCAGTTCTTC
CASSLTSVNEQFF
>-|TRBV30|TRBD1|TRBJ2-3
TGTGCCTGGAGTGTTAAAGTGCGGACAGGGAGCACAGATACGCAGTATTTT
CAWSVKVRTGSTDTQYF
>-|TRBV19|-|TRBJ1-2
TGTGCCAGTAGCCTATCTAACTATGGCTACACCTTC
CASSLSNYGYTF
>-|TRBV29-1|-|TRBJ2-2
TGCAGCGTTGAGGAGGGGGCGAACACCGGGGAGCTGTTTTTT
CSVEEGANTGELFF
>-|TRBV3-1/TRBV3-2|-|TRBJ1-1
TGTGCCAGCAGCCAAGATCCCGGGCGAGGCGGCACTGAAGCTTTCTTT
CASSQDPGRGGTEAFF
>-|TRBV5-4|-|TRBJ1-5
TGTGCCAGCACCCGGCCGTCCGGTAGCAATCAGCCCCAGCATTTT
CASTRPSGSNQPQHF
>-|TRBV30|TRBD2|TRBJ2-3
TGTGCCTGTCGACTAGCGGGAAACACAGATACGCAGTATTTT
CACRLAGNTDTQYF
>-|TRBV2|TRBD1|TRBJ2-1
TGTGCCAGCAACGACCGGGACAGGGGGTCACATGAGCAGTTCTTC
CASNDRDRGSHEQFF
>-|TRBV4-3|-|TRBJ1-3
TGCGCCAGCAGCCAAGGTTGGCAGGTCGGAAACACCATATATTTT
CASSQGWQVGNTIYF
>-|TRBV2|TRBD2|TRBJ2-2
TGTGCCAGCAGTGGGACTAGCGGGGCGGGAGGGGAGCTGTTTTTT
CASSGTSGAGGELFF
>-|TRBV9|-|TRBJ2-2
TGTGCCAGCAGCGTAGGCACCTACGGCACCAACACCGGGGAGCTGTTTTTT
CASSVGTYGTNTGELFF
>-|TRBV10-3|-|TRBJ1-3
TGTGCCATCAGTGAGTCTTCTCCTCACTCTGGAAACACCATATATTTT
CAISESSPHSGNTIYF
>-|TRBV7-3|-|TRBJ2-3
TGTGCCAGCAGCTCAAGGGGAGATACGCAGTATTTT
CASSSRGDTQYF
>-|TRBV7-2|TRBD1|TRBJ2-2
TGTGCCAGCAGGTACCAGGGGGCTCACACCGGGGAGCTGTTTTTT
CASRYQGAHTGELFF
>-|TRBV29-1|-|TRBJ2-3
TGCAGCGTTGCGGGGTGGGGACCGTTCGCAGATACGCAGTATTTT
CSVAGWGPFADTQYF
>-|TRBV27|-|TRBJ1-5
TGTGCCAGCAGTTTACTCGGACAGACCGATCAGCCCCAGCATTTT
CASSLLGQTDQPQHF
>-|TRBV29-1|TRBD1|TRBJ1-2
TGCAGCGTTGAAGGGACAGGAGCTAACTATGGCTACACCTTC
CSVEGTGANYGYTF
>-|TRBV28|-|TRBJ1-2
TGTGCCAGCAGTTTAAGAGACTATGGCTACACCTTC
CASSLRDYGYTF
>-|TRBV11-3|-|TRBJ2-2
TGTGCCAGCCTAGCGAACACCGGGGAGCTGTTTTTT
CASLANTGELFF